Sequencing of this T cell receptor beta chain was carried out in a study of T cell changes during pregnancy in multiple sclerosis. V lost 4 bases, J lost 5 bases, and 6 bases stayed unmatched. CDR3 length: 14 residues. The V gene's germline CDR1 is SGHTA and CDR2 FQGNSA. Clones were read by immunoSEQ multiplex PCR, and TCRdb kept only the in-frame ones, dropping some. The table shows approximately 130,000 clones, with about 96% occurring only once. The sequenced sample was peripheral blood, obtained after pregnancy. This receptor was taken from a female donor with multiple sclerosis, enrolled in a pregnancy study. The chain is built from TRBV7-2 and TRBJ2-5; 8 positions match TRBD1. The CDR3, as DNA: TGTGCCAGCAGCTACCGGGACAGGTTGGAGACCCAGTACTTC. As protein: CASSYRDRLETQYF.